One sample yielded the 20 T cell receptor beta chains listed below, sequenced in a study of OX40 agonist ivuxolimab in advanced cancers. Sequencing was performed with immunoSEQ multiplex PCR; in TCRdb, only in-frame clones are kept and a portion is missing. Among tens of thousands of clones, about 85% were seen once, and the ten largest hold approximately 0.32%. The sequenced sample was CD4+ or CD8+ T cells sorted from blood, obtained in a trial of the OX40 agonist ivuxolimab. Receptors were obtained from an adult with an advanced solid tumor such as melanoma, head and neck, liver or kidney cancer.

The genes are TRBV7-2 and TRBJ1-5; D is unclear. Per germline, CDR1 SGHTA and CDR2 FQGNSA. The CDR3 is 17 amino acids. V lost 5 bases and J 0 bases, leaving 17 bases between the germline ends. The CDR3 here is CASSPIEGVYSNQPQHF. CDR3 coding DNA: TGTGCCAGCAGCCCTATTGAAGGCGTCTATAGCAATCAGCCCCAGCATTTT.

This clone was observed once. V and J are TRBV19 and TRBJ2-5; D ambiguous. In germline, CDR1 is LNHDA, CDR2 SQIVND (reference sequence). Trimming took 1 base from V and 4 from J, leaving 10 bases between them. This CDR3 has 14 amino acids. As DNA, the CDR3 is TGTGCCAGTAGTATAGGTGGACCGGGAGAGACCCAGTACTTC. This gives the protein CASSIGGPGETQYF.

J is TRBJ2-3 and V is TRBV20-1; no clear D. Trimming pared 6 bases from V and 3 bases from J, leaving 7 bases between. Germline CDR1 is DFQATT and CDR2 is SNEGSKA (reference sequence). The CDR3 totals 11 residues. The CDR3 DNA sequence: TGCAGTGCCGCAGTAACAGATACGCAGTATTTT. Translating gives CSAAVTDTQYF.

V is TRBV5-4 and J is TRBJ2-3; D is uncertain. V lost 1 base and J 2 bases, leaving 8 bases between the germline ends. Per the germline V gene, CDR1 is SGHNT and CDR2 is YYREEE (reference sequence). This CDR3 has 14 residues. The CDR3 sequence: CASSLFTLTDTQYF. The DNA of the CDR3 is TGTGCCAGCAGCTTGTTCACTCTCACAGATACGCAGTATTTT.

V is TRBV7-9 and J is TRBJ1-2; a weak D match, TRBD1 (6 bases). V was shortened by 1 base and J by 7 bases, with 13 bases between the two germline ends. The germline V gene has CDR1 SEHNR and CDR2 FQNEAQ (reference sequence). The CDR3 consists of 14 residues. In DNA, the CDR3 is TGTGCCAGCAGCTTAGAGGGGGGAATCGGTGGCTACACCTTC. Amino acid sequence: CASSLEGGIGGYTF.

The chain has TRBV18 and TRBJ2-5, with D maybe TRBD2 (6 bases). V lost 3 bases to trimming and J lost 5 bases, with 13 bases between them. CDR1 KGHSH and CDR2 LQKENI come from the germline V gene. This CDR3 is built from 14 residues. This CDR3 reads CASSPAGGAETQYF. In DNA form, the CDR3 reads TGTGCCAGCTCACCTGCTGGCGGGGCGGAGACCCAGTACTTC.

The chain couples TRBV5-4 to TRBJ1-2; weak D call: TRBD1 (6 bases). The ends were cut back, 5 bases at V and 6 bases at J, with 17 bases in the middle. Germline values: CDR1 SGHNT, CDR2 YYREEE (reference sequence). This CDR3 has 14 amino acids. The CDR3: CASSPVGQPHGYTF. The CDR3 DNA sequence: TGTGCCAGCAGTCCGGTAGGACAGCCACATGGCTACACCTTC.

This rearrangement joins TRBV6-5 to TRBJ2-5, with a weak D call TRBD1 (6 bases). The CDR3 loop spans 14 amino acids. CDR1 is MNHEY, CDR2 SVGAGI, per germline. Trimming pared 2 bases from V and 4 bases from J, leaving 11 bases between. CDR3 nucleotide sequence: TGTGCCAGCAGTTACGGCACCAGGGGAGAGACCCAGTACTTC. It yields the protein CASSYGTRGETQYF.

The V gene is TRBV5-1, the J gene TRBJ2-3; D is undetermined. With 0 bases removed from V and 5 bases from J, the gap between germline ends came to 10 bases. From germline, CDR1 is SGHRS and CDR2 YFSETQ. The CDR3 contains 14 residues. CDR3 sequence reads: CASSLEAPRDTQYF. The CDR3 coding sequence is TGCGCCAGCAGCTTGGAGGCCCCACGAGATACGCAGTATTTT.

This sequence joins TRBV5-1 and TRBJ2-7; perhaps TRBD2 as D (6 bases). This CDR3 region has 14 residues. Germline loops: CDR1 SGHRS, CDR2 YFSETQ. V lost 4 bases and J lost 0, with 11 bases in between. The CDR3 DNA follows: TGCGCCAGCAGCACGGGGGACTTCTCCTACGAGCAGTACTTC. Its protein product is CASSTGDFSYEQYF.

This chain uses TRBV7-9 with TRBJ2-7; 8 nucleotides agree with TRBD1. With 1 base clipped from V and 3 bases from J, the junction kept 2 bases outside the gene matches. Looked up from germline, CDR1 is SEHNR and CDR2 is FQNEAQ (reference sequence). This CDR3 region has 14 residues. CDR3: CASSLGTGNYEQYF. The CDR3 region has the DNA TGTGCCAGCAGCTTAGGGACAGGGAACTACGAGCAGTACTTC.

The chain joins TRBV27 to TRBJ1-1; possibly TRBD1 for D (6 bases). The CDR3 runs 16 residues. Germline assignment: CDR1 MNHEY and CDR2 SMNVEV (reference sequence). V lost 2 bases, J lost 0 bases, and 13 bases lay in between. CDR3 nucleotide sequence: TGTGCCAGCAGTTTAGACAGGAGAACAATGAACACTGAAGCTTTCTTT. As protein: CASSLDRRTMNTEAFF.

This rearrangement joins TRBV7-2 to TRBJ1-5; the D is unclear. V lost 4 bases, J lost 4 bases, and 8 bases lay in between. CDR1 and CDR2 (germline): SGHTA, FQGNSA. The CDR3 sequence is 13 residues long. CDR3 in DNA: TGTGCCAGCAGCTCTAACACGAATCAGCCCCAGCATTTT. Translating gives CASSSNTNQPQHF. The entire variable domain, with the rest obtained from reference TRBV7-2 and TRBJ1-5, is as follows: GAGVSQSPSNKVTEKGKDVELRCDPISGHTALYWYRQSLGQGLEFLIYFQGNSAPDKSGLPSDRFSAERTGGSVSTLTIQRTQQEDSAVYLCASSSNTNQPQHFGDGTRLSIL.

This rearrangement joins TRBV11-2 to TRBJ2-2; 11 bases fit TRBD2. This CDR3 has 19 residues. J gave up 7 bases and V 5 bases, and 18 bases lay outside the gene matches. CDR1 is SGHAT, CDR2 FQNNGV, per germline. The CDR3 DNA follows: TGTGCCAGCAGCCATGTCCTAGCGGGGGGTCGTGTTGTATTCGGGGAGCTGTTTTTT. It specifies CASSHVLAGGRVVFGELFF.

This rearrangement joins TRBV23-1 to TRBJ1-1; D gene ambiguous. TRBV23-1 is identified as an open reading frame with a role that is uncertain. This CDR3 is 14 amino acids long. V was cut by 3 bases and J by 2 bases, with 10 bases left in between. The CDR3 nucleotides read TGCGCCAGCAGTCACCGGCGGACTAACACTGAAGCTTTCTTT. It encodes CASSHRRTNTEAFF.

This rearrangement joins TRBV6-4 to TRBJ2-3; TRBD2 is a possible D gene (5 bases). The CDR3 has 17 amino acids. CDR1 and CDR2 (germline): MRHNA, SNTAGT. Trimming took 0 bases from V and 2 from J, leaving 15 bases between them. The CDR3, as DNA: TGTGCCAGCAGTGACTCGTCGGACTCGACCTACACAGATACGCAGTATTTT. Translation: CASSDSSDSTYTDTQYF.

The chain couples TRBV6-5 to TRBJ2-7; 7 bases map to TRBD1. Unmatched junction bases numbered 10, after V lost 8 bases and J lost 3 bases. Germline V gene lookup returns CDR1 MNHEY and CDR2 SVGAGI. The CDR3 contains 14 residues. The CDR3 DNA reads TGTGCCAGCGGAAGGCCGGGACAGAACTACGAGCAGTACTTC. It encodes CASGRPGQNYEQYF.

This chain joins TRBV5-5 and TRBJ2-5; D possibly corresponds to TRBD2 (5 bases). The germline V and J ends were trimmed by 0 bases and 4 bases, with 13 bases remaining between them. This CDR3 is built from 15 residues. Per germline, CDR1 SGHKS and CDR2 YYEKEE (reference sequence). The DNA for the CDR3 is TGTGCCAGCAGCTTGGGACTAACCGTCAGAGAGACCCAGTACTTC. It encodes CASSLGLTVRETQYF.

This clone has only one observation. The V gene is TRBV5-1, the J gene TRBJ2-1; 10 nucleotides line up with TRBD2. The ends lost 2 bases at V and 7 bases at J; junction bases unmatched: 12. This CDR3 has 17 residues. From germline, CDR1 is SGHRS and CDR2 YFSETQ. CDR3: CASSFMGTSGARNEQFF. Written as DNA, the CDR3 is TGCGCCAGCAGCTTCATGGGTACTAGCGGGGCTCGGAATGAGCAGTTCTTC. The variable domain in full, completed from reference TRBV5-1 and TRBJ2-1, reads KAGVTQTPRYLIKTRGQQVTLSCSPISGHRSVSWYQQTPGQGLQFLFEYFSETQRNKGNFPGRFSGRQFSNSRSEMNVSTLELGDSALYLCASSFMGTSGARNEQFFGPGTRLTVL.

This chain uses TRBV7-7 with TRBJ2-1, with D unresolved. The V end was cut by 0 bases, the J end by 2 bases, with 2 bases between. The CDR3 has 13 residues. The germline V gene has CDR1 SSHAT and CDR2 FNYEAQ (reference sequence). Here the CDR3 reads CASSLAPYNEQFF. Written as DNA, the CDR3 is TGTGCCAGCAGCTTAGCGCCCTACAATGAGCAGTTCTTC.